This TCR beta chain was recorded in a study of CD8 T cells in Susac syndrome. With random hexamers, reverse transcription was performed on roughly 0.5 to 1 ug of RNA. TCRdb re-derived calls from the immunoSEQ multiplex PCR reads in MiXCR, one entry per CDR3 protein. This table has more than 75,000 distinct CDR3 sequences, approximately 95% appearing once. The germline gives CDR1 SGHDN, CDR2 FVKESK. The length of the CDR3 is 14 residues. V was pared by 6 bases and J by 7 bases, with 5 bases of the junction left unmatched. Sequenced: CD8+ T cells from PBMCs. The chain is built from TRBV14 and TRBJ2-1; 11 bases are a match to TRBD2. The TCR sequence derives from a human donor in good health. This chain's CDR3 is CASSIAGGLNEQFF. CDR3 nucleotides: TGTGCCAGCAGTATAGCGGGGGGGCTTAATGAGCAGTTCTTC.